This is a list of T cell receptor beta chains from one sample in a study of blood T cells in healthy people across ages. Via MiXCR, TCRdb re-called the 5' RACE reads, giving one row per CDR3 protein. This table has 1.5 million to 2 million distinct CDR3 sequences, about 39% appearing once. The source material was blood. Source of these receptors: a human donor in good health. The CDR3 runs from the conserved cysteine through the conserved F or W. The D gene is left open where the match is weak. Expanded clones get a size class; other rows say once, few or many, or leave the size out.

CDR3 DNA: TGCGCCAGCAGCTTGGCACTGGACAGCCGCAAAACCTATGGCTACACCTTC; CDR3 protein: CASSLALDSRKTYGYTF; clone size: few; J gene: TRBJ1-2; V gene: TRBV5-1; CDR3 length: 17; D gene: .
CDR3 DNA: TGCAGTGCCCCCCCGCCCAGCTCGGTTACGCAGTATTTT; CDR3 protein: CSAPPPSSVTQYF; clone size: .; J gene: TRBJ2-3; V gene: TRBV20-1; CDR3 length: 13; D gene: .
CDR3 DNA: TGTGCCAGCAGCGTGTCGAGGTATGGCTACACCTTC; CDR3 protein: CASSVSRYGYTF; clone size: .; J gene: TRBJ1-2; V gene: TRBV9; CDR3 length: 12; D gene: .
CDR3 DNA: TGTGCCAGCAGCCAAATCGTCTTGGGGGGGGATGGCTACACCTTC; CDR3 protein: CASSQIVLGGDGYTF; clone size: few; J gene: TRBJ1-2; V gene: TRBV12-3/TRBV12-4; CDR3 length: 15; D gene: .
CDR3 DNA: TGCGCCAGCAGCTTAGCAGGTTCGTTCACTGAAGCTTTCTTT; CDR3 protein: CASSLAGSFTEAFF; clone size: .; J gene: TRBJ1-1; V gene: TRBV5-1; CDR3 length: 14; D gene: .
CDR3 DNA: TGCGCCAGCAGCCCTCGCCGGGGGGACAGCTCCTACGAGCAGTACTTC; CDR3 protein: CASSPRRGDSSYEQYF; clone size: .; J gene: TRBJ2-7; V gene: TRBV5-1; CDR3 length: 16; D gene: .
CDR3 DNA: TGCAGCGTTGGACTATCAGCAGATACGCAGTATTTT; CDR3 protein: CSVGLSADTQYF; clone size: .; J gene: TRBJ2-3; V gene: TRBV29-1; CDR3 length: 12; D gene: .
CDR3 DNA: TGTGCCAGCCGCTTAGCGGGGGACCCGTACTTC; CDR3 protein: CASRLAGDPYF; clone size: few; J gene: TRBJ2-5; V gene: TRBV3-1; CDR3 length: 11; D gene: TRBD2
CDR3 DNA: TGTGCCAGCAGCTTCGCCCAGGGTTATAATCAGCCCCAGCATTTT; CDR3 protein: CASSFAQGYNQPQHF; clone size: .; J gene: TRBJ1-5; V gene: TRBV7-9; CDR3 length: 15; D gene: .
CDR3 DNA: TGTGCCAGCAAAGCGCCGGGGCTAGCGGGGGAGTACGAGCAGTACTTC; CDR3 protein: CASKAPGLAGEYEQYF; clone size: few; J gene: TRBJ2-7; V gene: TRBV7-3; CDR3 length: 16; D gene: TRBD2
CDR3 DNA: TGCGCCAGCAGCGCCGGACAGGGTAGAGAGACCCAGTACTTC; CDR3 protein: CASSAGQGRETQYF; clone size: .; J gene: TRBJ2-5; V gene: TRBV5-1; CDR3 length: 14; D gene: TRBD1
CDR3 DNA: TGCGCCAGCAGCTTGGAGTGGGCCAGTAGCTCCTACAATGAGCAGTTCTTC; CDR3 protein: CASSLEWASSSYNEQFF; clone size: many; J gene: TRBJ2-1; V gene: TRBV5-1; CDR3 length: 17; D gene: .
CDR3 DNA: TGTGCCAGCAGTTTAATTTTCAGCGATATCACCGGGGAGCTGTTTTTT; CDR3 protein: CASSLIFSDITGELFF; clone size: .; J gene: TRBJ2-2; V gene: TRBV27; CDR3 length: 16; D gene: .
CDR3 DNA: TGTGCCAGCAGCCTGAACGCGGGGACAGGTAGCTACACCTTC; CDR3 protein: CASSLNAGTGSYTF; clone size: few; J gene: TRBJ1-2; V gene: TRBV7-9; CDR3 length: 14; D gene: TRBD1
CDR3 DNA: TGTGCCAGCTCACCACCACAACGAAACTCCTACGAGCAGTACTTC; CDR3 protein: CASSPPQRNSYEQYF; clone size: few; J gene: TRBJ2-7; V gene: TRBV18; CDR3 length: 15; D gene: .
CDR3 DNA: TGTGCCAGCAGCTTCCTCGGGGGGGACGCTGAAGCTTTCTTT; CDR3 protein: CASSFLGGDAEAFF; clone size: .; J gene: TRBJ1-1; V gene: TRBV11-2; CDR3 length: 14; D gene: .
CDR3 DNA: TGTGCCAGCAGCTCCCCCTCCGGGGGGGAAAGTTATAATGAGCAGTTCTTC; CDR3 protein: CASSSPSGGESYNEQFF; clone size: .; J gene: TRBJ2-1; V gene: TRBV7-2; CDR3 length: 17; D gene: TRBD2
CDR3 DNA: TGTGCCACCAGCAGAGATCAGGGTTTGGGAAATGAGCAGTTCTTC; CDR3 protein: CATSRDQGLGNEQFF; clone size: .; J gene: TRBJ2-1; V gene: TRBV15; CDR3 length: 15; D gene: .